Here is one TCR beta chain with its context. One end of the junction does not line up with germline, which may come from a read error. Each CDR3 protein gets one entry after TCRdb re-called the 5' RACE reads with MiXCR. This sample has 500,000 to 650,000 distinct CDR3 sequences; about 14% occur once, and the top ten carry roughly 13%. This specimen belongs to a study of T cells after yellow fever vaccination. Germline-derived CDR1 and CDR2 are SGHAT and FQNNGV. The CDR3 extends over 13 amino acids. This chain links TRBV11-2 with TRBJ1-4, with D unresolved. This sequence was found in a man aged 30 to 39 who received the YFV17D yellow fever vaccine. This specimen consisted of PBMCs, obtained on the day of the yellow fever booster vaccination. The CDR3 DNA sequence: TGTGCCTGCAGAGTAGGATTTAATGAAAAACTGTTTTTT. Protein product: CACRVGFNEKLFF.